The sequence of this T cell receptor (beta chain) was determined in a study of radiation and T cells in renal cell carcinoma. This clone has more than one count but fewer than ten. The assay was immunoSEQ multiplex PCR, and TCRdb's table has in-frame clones only and misses some. The table includes 87,000 or so clones, approximately 86% detected once. Time point given: baseline pretreatment blood. Specified treatment: 15 Gy SBRT to primary tumor, nephrectomy 4 weeks later. The patient's renal cell carcinoma had clear cell pathology. This CDR3 is built from 15 residues. Between the trimmed V and J ends, which lost 8 bases and 5 bases, there was a span of 21 bases. Germline CDR1 and CDR2: MNHEY and SMNVEV (reference sequence).

V and J are TRBV27 and TRBJ1-2; D possibly corresponds to TRBD1 (6 bases). The clonotype comes from a man aged 50 or older with renal cell carcinoma. The sample here was blood, taken from a patient whose treatment included radiotherapy and nephrectomy. CDR3 loop: CASSDARGGPYGYTF. The CDR3 DNA reads TGTGCCAGCTCAGACGCACGAGGGGGACCGTATGGCTACACCTTC.